This T cell receptor (beta chain) was sequenced in a study of OX40 agonist ivuxolimab in advanced cancers. Study context: Eligibility admitted prior anti-PD-1, anti-PD-L1 or anti-CTLA-4 therapy; 40% to 50% had some. Study findings and constraints: Also showing low normalized T-cell clonal expansion were some of the nonresponders.

The CDR3 loop spans 15 amino acids. V was pared by 2 bases and J by 4 bases, with 14 bases between. The germline gives CDR1 SGHAT, CDR2 FQNNGV. In regard to this clone: As yet, its antigen is unknown.

It was autoimmune disease history or systemic immunosuppression that excluded patients. This table comes from immunoSEQ multiplex PCR, and its TCRdb copy is limited to in-frame clones, with some not included. Seen here are some 30,000 clones, about 87% observed once, and the top ten hold approximately 20%. The material was CD4+ or CD8+ T cells sorted from blood, obtained in a trial of the OX40 agonist ivuxolimab. The sequence was collected from an adult with an advanced solid tumor such as melanoma, head and neck, liver or kidney cancer. J is TRBJ1-1 and V is TRBV11-2; D is unclear. DNA of the CDR3: TGTGCCAGCAGCTTATCGACATCCCTGGCCACTGAAGCTTTCTTT. This encodes CASSLSTSLATEAFF.